This TCR beta chain was recorded in a study of blood T cell repertoires in COVID-19. Produced via immunoSEQ multiplex PCR; TCRdb's table is partial and in-frame only. This table has approximately 190,000 clones, around 76% appearing once. The trim removed 8 bases at V and 5 bases at J, leaving 8 bases unmatched. CDR3 length: 15 residues. The germline V gene encodes CDR1 MNHEY and CDR2 SVGAGI. This clonotype originated in a woman in her sixties or seventies with COVID-19, enrolled during active disease. The chain uses TRBV6-5 and TRBJ1-6, with 8 bases lining up with TRBD1. Sample: peripheral blood. The CDR3 DNA follows: TGTGCCAGCGGAAGACAGGGGACGAATAATTCACCCCTCCACTTT. It encodes CASGRQGTNNSPLHF.